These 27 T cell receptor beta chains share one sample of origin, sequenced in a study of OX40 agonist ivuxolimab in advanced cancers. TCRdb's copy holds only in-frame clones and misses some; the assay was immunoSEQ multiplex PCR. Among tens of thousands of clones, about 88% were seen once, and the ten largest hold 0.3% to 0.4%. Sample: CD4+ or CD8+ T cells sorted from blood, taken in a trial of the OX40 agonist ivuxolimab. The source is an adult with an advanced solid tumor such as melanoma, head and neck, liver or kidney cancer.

CDR3 in DNA: TGTGCCAGCAGCCCCTATAGGGGCAGAGAGACCCAGTACTTC. Translated: CASSPYRGRETQYF. This rearrangement joins TRBV5-4 to TRBJ2-5; D is perhaps TRBD1 (5 bases). The CDR3 spans 14 residues. Trimming left V 4 bases short and J 4 bases short, with 14 bases between. Germline V gene data show CDR1 as SGHNT and CDR2 as YYREEE (reference sequence).

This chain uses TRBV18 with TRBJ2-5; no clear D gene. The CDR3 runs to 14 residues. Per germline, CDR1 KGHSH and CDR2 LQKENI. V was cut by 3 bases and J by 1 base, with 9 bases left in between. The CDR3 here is CASSPRRIQETQYF. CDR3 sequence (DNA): TGTGCCAGCTCACCTCGACGGATCCAAGAGACCCAGTACTTC.

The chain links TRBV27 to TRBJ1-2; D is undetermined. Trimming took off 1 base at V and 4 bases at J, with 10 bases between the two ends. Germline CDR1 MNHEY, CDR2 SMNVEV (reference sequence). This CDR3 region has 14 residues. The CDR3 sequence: CASSLYRGGYGYTF. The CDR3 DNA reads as TGTGCCAGCAGTTTATATCGGGGAGGCTATGGCTACACCTTC.

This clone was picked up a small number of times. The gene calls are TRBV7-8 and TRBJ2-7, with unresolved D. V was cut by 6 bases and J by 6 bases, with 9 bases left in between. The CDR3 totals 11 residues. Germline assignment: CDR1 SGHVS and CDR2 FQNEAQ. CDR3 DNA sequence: TGTGCCAGCAGGACGGCCAGCGAGCAGTACTTC. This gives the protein CASRTASEQYF.

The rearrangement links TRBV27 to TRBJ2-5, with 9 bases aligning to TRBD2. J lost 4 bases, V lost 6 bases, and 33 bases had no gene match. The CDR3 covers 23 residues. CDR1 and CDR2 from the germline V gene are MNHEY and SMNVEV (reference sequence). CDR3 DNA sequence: TGTGCCAGCAGGATAGGGGGAGGAGGTAGCGGGAGAAGACGGGGTATATATGCAGAGACCCAGTACTTC. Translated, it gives CASRIGGGGSGRRRGIYAETQYF.

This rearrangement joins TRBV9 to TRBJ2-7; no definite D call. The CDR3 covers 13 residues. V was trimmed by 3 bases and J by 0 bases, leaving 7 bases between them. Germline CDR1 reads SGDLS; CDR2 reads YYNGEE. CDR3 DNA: TGTGCCAGCAGCGGGGCGAGCTCCTACGAGCAGTACTTC. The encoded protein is CASSGASSYEQYF.

The CDR3 sequence: CAISESIGTETQYF. CDR3 coding DNA: TGTGCCATCAGTGAGTCGATAGGGACAGAGACCCAGTACTTC. V gene TRBV10-3 combines with J gene TRBJ2-5; D may correspond to TRBD1 or TRBD2 (5 bases each). The CDR3 extends over 14 amino acids. V lost 0 bases to trimming and J lost 4 bases, with 9 bases between them. The germline V gene encodes CDR1 ENHRY and CDR2 SYGVKD.

In nucleotides, the CDR3 is TGTGCCAGCACTGAGAGAAGACAGGGCGAGGGGGAGACCCAGTACTTC. Translation: CASTERRQGEGETQYF. The chain combines TRBV2 with TRBJ2-5, with TRBD1 identical over 7 bases. Unmatched junction bases numbered 16, after V lost 7 bases and J lost 5 bases. Germline CDR1 is SNHLY and CDR2 is FYNNEI. This CDR3 spans 16 amino acids.

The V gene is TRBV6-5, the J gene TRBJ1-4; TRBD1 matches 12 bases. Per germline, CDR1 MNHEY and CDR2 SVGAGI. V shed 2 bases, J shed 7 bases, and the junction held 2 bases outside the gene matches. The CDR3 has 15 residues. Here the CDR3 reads CASSYGTGGGEKLFF. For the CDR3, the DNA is TGTGCCAGCAGTTACGGGACAGGGGGCGGTGAAAAACTGTTTTTT.

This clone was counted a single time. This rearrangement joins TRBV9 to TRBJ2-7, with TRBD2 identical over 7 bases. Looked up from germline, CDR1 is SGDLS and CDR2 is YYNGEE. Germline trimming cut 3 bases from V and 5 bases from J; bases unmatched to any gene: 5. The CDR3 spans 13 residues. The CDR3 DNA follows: TGTGCCAGCAGCGCGGGGGGTCCCGACGAGCAGTACTTC. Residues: CASSAGGPDEQYF.

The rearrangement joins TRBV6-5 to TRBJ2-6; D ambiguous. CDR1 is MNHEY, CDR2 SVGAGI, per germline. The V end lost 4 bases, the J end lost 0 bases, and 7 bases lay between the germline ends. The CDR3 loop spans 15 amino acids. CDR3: CASSSVSSGANVLTF. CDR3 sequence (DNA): TGTGCCAGCAGTTCCGTCAGCTCTGGGGCCAACGTCCTGACTTTC.

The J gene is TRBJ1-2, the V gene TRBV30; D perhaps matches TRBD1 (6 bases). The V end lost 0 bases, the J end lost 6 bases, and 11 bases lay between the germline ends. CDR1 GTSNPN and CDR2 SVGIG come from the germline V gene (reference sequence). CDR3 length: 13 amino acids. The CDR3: CAWSVIGGHGYTF. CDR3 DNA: TGTGCCTGGAGTGTAATCGGGGGCCATGGCTACACCTTC.

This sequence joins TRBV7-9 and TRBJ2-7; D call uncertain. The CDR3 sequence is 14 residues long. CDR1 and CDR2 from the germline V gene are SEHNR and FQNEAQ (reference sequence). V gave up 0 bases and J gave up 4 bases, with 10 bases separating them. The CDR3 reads CASSLAPEAYEQYF. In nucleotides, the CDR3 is TGTGCCAGCAGCTTAGCCCCAGAGGCGTACGAGCAGTACTTC.

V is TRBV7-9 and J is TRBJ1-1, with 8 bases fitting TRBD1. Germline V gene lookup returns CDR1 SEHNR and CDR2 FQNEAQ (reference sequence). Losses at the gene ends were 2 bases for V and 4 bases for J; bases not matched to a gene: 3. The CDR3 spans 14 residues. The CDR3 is CASSLITGGTEAFF. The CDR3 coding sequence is TGTGCCAGCAGCTTAATCACAGGGGGCACTGAAGCTTTCTTT.

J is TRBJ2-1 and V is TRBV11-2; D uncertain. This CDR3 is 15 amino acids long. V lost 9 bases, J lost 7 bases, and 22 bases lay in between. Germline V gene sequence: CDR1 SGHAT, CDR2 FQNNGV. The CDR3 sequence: CASTASMSTRNEQFF. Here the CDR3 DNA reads TGTGCCAGTACCGCGTCGATGAGCACGCGAAATGAGCAGTTCTTC.

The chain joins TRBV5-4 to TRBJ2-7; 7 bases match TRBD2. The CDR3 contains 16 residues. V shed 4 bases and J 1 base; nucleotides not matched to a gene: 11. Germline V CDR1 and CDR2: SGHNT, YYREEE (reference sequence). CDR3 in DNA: TGTGCCAGCAGCCCCAGTGGCGGGAGTGTTTCCTACGAGCAGTACTTC. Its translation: CASSPSGGSVSYEQYF.

CDR3 region: CASSEAGVAYEQFF. The CDR3 region has the DNA TGTGCCAGCAGTGAAGCCGGGGTAGCTTATGAGCAGTTCTTC. The genes are TRBV2 and TRBJ2-1; tentatively, D is TRBD2 (5 bases). The V end was cut by 0 bases, the J end by 8 bases, with 11 bases between. CDR1 SNHLY and CDR2 FYNNEI come from the germline V gene. There are 14 residues in the CDR3.

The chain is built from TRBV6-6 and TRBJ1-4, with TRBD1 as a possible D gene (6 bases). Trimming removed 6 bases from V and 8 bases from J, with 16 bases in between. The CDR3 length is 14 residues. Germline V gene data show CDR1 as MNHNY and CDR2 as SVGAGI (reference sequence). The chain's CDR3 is CASSSRQDLEKLFF. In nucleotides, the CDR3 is TGTGCCAGCAGCTCCCGACAGGATTTGGAAAAACTGTTTTTT.

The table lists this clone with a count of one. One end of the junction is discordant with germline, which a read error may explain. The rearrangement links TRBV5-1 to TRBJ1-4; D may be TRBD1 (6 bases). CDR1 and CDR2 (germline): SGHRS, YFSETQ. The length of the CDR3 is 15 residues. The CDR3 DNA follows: TGCGCCAGCAGCTTGGGAGTTGGGGACAATGGAAAACTGTTTTTT. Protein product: CASSLGVGDNGKLFF.

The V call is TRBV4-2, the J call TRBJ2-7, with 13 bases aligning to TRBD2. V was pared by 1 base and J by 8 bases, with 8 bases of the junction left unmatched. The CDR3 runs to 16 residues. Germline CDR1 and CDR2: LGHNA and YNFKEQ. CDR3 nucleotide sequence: TGTGCCAGCAGCCAAGGACTAGCGGGAGGAGCGGGTAAGCAGTACTTC. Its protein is CASSQGLAGGAGKQYF.

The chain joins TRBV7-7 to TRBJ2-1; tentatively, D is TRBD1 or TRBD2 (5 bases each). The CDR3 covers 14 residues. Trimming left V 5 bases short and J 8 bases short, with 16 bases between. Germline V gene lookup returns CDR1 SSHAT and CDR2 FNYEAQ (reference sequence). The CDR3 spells CASSPVSRGDEQFF. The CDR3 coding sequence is TGTGCCAGCAGCCCGGTTTCGAGGGGTGATGAGCAGTTCTTC.

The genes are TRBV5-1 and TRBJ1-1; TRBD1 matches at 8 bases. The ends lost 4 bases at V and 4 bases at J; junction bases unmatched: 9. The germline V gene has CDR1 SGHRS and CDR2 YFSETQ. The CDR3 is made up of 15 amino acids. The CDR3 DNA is TGCGCCAGCAGCCTCATGGGACAGGAAGGCACTGAAGCTTTCTTT. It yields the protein CASSLMGQEGTEAFF.

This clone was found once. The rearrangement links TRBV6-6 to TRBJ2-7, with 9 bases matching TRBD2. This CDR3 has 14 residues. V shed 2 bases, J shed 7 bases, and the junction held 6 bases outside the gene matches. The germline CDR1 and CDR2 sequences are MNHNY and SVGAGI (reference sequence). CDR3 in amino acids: CASSYGGGALEQYF. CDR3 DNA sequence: TGTGCCAGCAGTTACGGCGGGGGGGCGCTTGAGCAGTACTTC.

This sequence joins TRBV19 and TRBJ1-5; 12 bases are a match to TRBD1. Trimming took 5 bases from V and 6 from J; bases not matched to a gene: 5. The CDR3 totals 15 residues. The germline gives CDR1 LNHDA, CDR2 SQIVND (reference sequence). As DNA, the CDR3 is TGTGCCAGTAGTGGGGGGACAGGGGGCATTCAGCCCCAGCATTTT. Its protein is CASSGGTGGIQPQHF.

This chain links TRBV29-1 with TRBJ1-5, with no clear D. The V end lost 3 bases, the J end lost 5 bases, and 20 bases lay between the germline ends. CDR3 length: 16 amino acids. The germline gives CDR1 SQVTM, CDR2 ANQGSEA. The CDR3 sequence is CSVDPPSGRKDQPQHF. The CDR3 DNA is TGCAGCGTTGACCCCCCTTCAGGAAGGAAGGATCAGCCCCAGCATTTT.

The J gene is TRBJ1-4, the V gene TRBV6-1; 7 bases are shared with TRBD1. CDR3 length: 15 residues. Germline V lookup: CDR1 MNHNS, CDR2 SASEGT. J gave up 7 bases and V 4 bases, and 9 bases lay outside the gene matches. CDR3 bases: TGTGCCAGCAGTGGGAGACAGGGCTCAGCTGAAAAACTGTTTTTT. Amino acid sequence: CASSGRQGSAEKLFF.

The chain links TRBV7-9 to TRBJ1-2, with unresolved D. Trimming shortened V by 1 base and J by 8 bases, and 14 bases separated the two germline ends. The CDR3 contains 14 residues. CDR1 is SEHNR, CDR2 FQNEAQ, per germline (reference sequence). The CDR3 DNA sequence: TGTGCCAGCAGCTTAGATGGCACCTTGTACGGCTACACCTTC. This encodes CASSLDGTLYGYTF.